The TCR beta chain described here comes from a study of cytomegalovirus exposure and HLA in healthy donors. Clones were read by immunoSEQ multiplex PCR, and TCRdb kept only the in-frame ones, dropping some. In the table there are about 360,000 clones, around 86% of which are singletons. This clone has more than one count but fewer than ten. The specimen was PBMCs. The sequence came from a woman aged 18-29 years in good health and CMV-seronegative.

The DNA of the CDR3 is TGTGCCAGCAGTCCCCGGACAGGGGGTATCTATGGCTACACCTTC. Encoded protein: CASSPRTGGIYGYTF. The rearrangement links TRBV28 to TRBJ1-2; TRBD1 agrees at 10 bases. In germline, CDR1 is MDHEN, CDR2 SYDVKM. CDR3 length: 15 amino acids. The ends lost 5 bases at V and 4 bases at J; junction bases unmatched: 7.